The rows below give T cell receptor beta chains drawn from one sample of a study of T cell responses to AZD1222 COVID-19 vaccine. Only in-frame clones appear in the TCRdb table, and some are missing; sequencing was by immunoSEQ multiplex PCR. The top ten clones hold around 7.5% of a sample with 95,000 to 130,000 clones, roughly 87% of them seen once. Here the sequenced sample was peripheral blood, taken on day 0 of AZD1222 vaccination. These receptors were collected from an adult in good health. The CDR3 runs from the conserved cysteine through the conserved F or W. The order of the fields is CDR3 protein, CDR3 DNA, clone size, V gene, D gene, J gene, CDR3 length. A D gene is named only where the DNA matches it firmly. Clone size is stated in some rows and not others, as once, few, many or a class when expanded.

CDR3: CASSGQGNTEAFF; DNA: TGTGCCAGCAGTGGTCAGGGGAACACTGAAGCTTTCTTT; size: .; V: TRBV2; D: .; J: TRBJ1-1; length: 13
CDR3: CASSLGGTSNNEQFF; DNA: TGTGCCAGCAGCTTGGGGGGGACTAGCAACAATGAGCAGTTCTTC; size: few; V: TRBV5-4; D: TRBD2; J: TRBJ2-1; length: 15
CDR3: CASRGGAGGPIVSYGELFF; DNA: TGTGCCAGTCGGGGTGGAGCGGGAGGGCCGATTGTGTCATACGGGGAGCTGTTTTTT; size: few; V: TRBV19; D: TRBD2; J: TRBJ2-2; length: 19
CDR3: CASSPGRTSGISYNEQFF; DNA: TGTGCCAGCTCACCCGGCCGGACTAGCGGGATCTCCTACAATGAGCAGTTCTTC; size: .; V: TRBV18; D: TRBD2; J: TRBJ2-1; length: 18
CDR3: CASSLAGQGYGANVLTF; DNA: TGTGCCAGCAGCTTAGCGGGACAGGGGTACGGGGCCAACGTCCTGACTTTC; size: .; V: TRBV7-9; D: TRBD1; J: TRBJ2-6; length: 17
CDR3: CASSLRSGNTIYF; DNA: TGTGCCAGCAGTTTACGGTCTGGAAACACCATATATTTT; size: once; V: TRBV27; D: .; J: TRBJ1-3; length: 13
CDR3: CASSDLSGTFQYF; DNA: TGTGCCAGCAGCGACCTCTCGGGGACCTTCCAGTACTTC; size: .; V: TRBV7-9; D: .; J: TRBJ2-5; length: 13
CDR3: CASSSGTDKNNEQFF; DNA: TGTGCCAGCAGTTCAGGGACGGACAAGAACAATGAGCAGTTCTTC; size: .; V: TRBV6-4; D: .; J: TRBJ2-1; length: 15
CDR3: CASSWVGRGQGSYEQYF; DNA: TGTGCCAGCAGTTGGGTAGGTCGAGGACAGGGCTCCTACGAGCAGTACTTC; size: .; V: TRBV27; D: TRBD1; J: TRBJ2-7; length: 17
CDR3: CASRTGPQPQHF; DNA: TGTGCCAGCAGAACAGGTCCTCAGCCCCAGCATTTT; size: .; V: TRBV6-5; D: .; J: TRBJ1-5; length: 12
CDR3: CAISESTGIRDEQYF; DNA: TGTGCCATCAGTGAGTCCACGGGCATCCGAGACGAGCAGTACTTC; size: .; V: TRBV10-3; D: .; J: TRBJ2-7; length: 15
CDR3: CASGTSTSPRETQYF; DNA: TGTGCTAGTGGTACCTCGACATCCCCCAGGGAGACCCAGTACTTC; size: .; V: TRBV12-5; D: .; J: TRBJ2-5; length: 15
CDR3: CASSEAIAGGAEQYF; DNA: TGTGCCAGCAGTGAAGCAATAGCGGGAGGGGCCGAGCAGTACTTC; size: .; V: TRBV6-1; D: TRBD2; J: TRBJ2-7; length: 15
CDR3: CASSSKRVDLHTEAFF; DNA: TGTGCCAGCAGCAGTAAGAGGGTGGATTTGCACACTGAAGCTTTCTTT; size: .; V: TRBV5-6; D: .; J: TRBJ1-1; length: 16
CDR3: CAWIRGRGMNEAFF; DNA: TGTGCCTGGATAAGAGGAAGGGGGATGAACGAAGCTTTCTTT; size: .; V: TRBV30; D: .; J: TRBJ1-1; length: 14
CDR3: CASSSALAKNIQYF; DNA: TGTGCCAGCAGCTCGGCATTAGCCAAAAACATTCAGTACTTC; size: .; V: TRBV11-2; D: .; J: TRBJ2-4; length: 14
CDR3: CSVEEAGGYNEQFF; DNA: TGCAGCGTTGAAGAGGCGGGGGGGTACAATGAGCAGTTCTTC; size: .; V: TRBV29-1; D: TRBD2; J: TRBJ2-1; length: 14
CDR3: CASSRRSEGNEQFF; DNA: TGTGCCAGCAGCCGCCGCAGCGAGGGCAATGAGCAGTTCTTC; size: .; V: TRBV3-1/TRBV3-2; D: .; J: TRBJ2-1; length: 14
CDR3: CASSLAQYTEAFF; DNA: TGTGCCAGCAGCCTCGCCCAGTACACTGAAGCTTTCTTT; size: .; V: TRBV12-3/TRBV12-4; D: .; J: TRBJ1-1; length: 13
CDR3: CASSIKINEQFF; DNA: TGTGCCAGTAGTATCAAAATTAATGAGCAGTTCTTC; size: .; V: TRBV19; D: .; J: TRBJ2-1; length: 12
CDR3: CASSTDRAIVQNYGYTF; DNA: TGTGCCAGCAGCACAGACAGGGCAATAGTTCAGAACTATGGCTACACCTTC; size: .; V: TRBV3-1/TRBV3-2; D: TRBD1; J: TRBJ1-2; length: 17
CDR3: CASSKLGSSYNEQFF; DNA: TGTGCCAGCAGCAAACTAGGCAGCTCCTACAATGAGCAGTTCTTC; size: .; V: TRBV7-9; D: .; J: TRBJ2-1; length: 15
CDR3: CASSVANTNEKLFF; DNA: TGTGCCAGCAGCGTAGCTAATACTAATGAAAAACTGTTTTTT; size: .; V: TRBV9; D: .; J: TRBJ1-4; length: 14
CDR3: CASRTTGTGMNTEAFF; DNA: TGTGCCAGCAGAACCACCGGGACAGGGATGAACACTGAAGCTTTCTTT; size: .; V: TRBV28; D: TRBD1; J: TRBJ1-1; length: 16
CDR3: CASSLKWTPTEAFF; DNA: TGTGCCAGCAGCCTGAAGTGGACCCCGACTGAAGCTTTCTTT; size: .; V: TRBV3-1/TRBV3-2; D: .; J: TRBJ1-1; length: 14
CDR3: CASRITASNQPQHF; DNA: TGTGCCAGCAGAATCACAGCTAGCAATCAGCCCCAGCATTTT; size: few; V: TRBV6-5; D: .; J: TRBJ1-5; length: 14
CDR3: CASSQDWGRTNEQFF; DNA: TGTGCCAGCAGCCAAGATTGGGGTAGAACCAATGAGCAGTTCTTC; size: .; V: TRBV4-2; D: .; J: TRBJ2-1; length: 15
CDR3: CALAGDGNEQFF; DNA: TGTGCCCTTGCGGGAGATGGAAATGAGCAGTTCTTC; size: .; V: TRBV6-5; D: TRBD2; J: TRBJ2-1; length: 12
CDR3: CASSFGNGLIYGYTF; DNA: TGTGCCAGCAGTTTCGGGAACGGGCTAATTTATGGCTACACCTTC; size: .; V: TRBV6-5; D: .; J: TRBJ1-2; length: 15
CDR3: CASSSSGGTYEQYF; DNA: TGTGCCAGCAGTTCATCTGGGGGCACATACGAGCAGTACTTC; size: .; V: TRBV27; D: .; J: TRBJ2-7; length: 14
CDR3: CASSRTGDNEKLFF; DNA: TGTGCCAGCAGCCGGACAGGGGATAATGAAAAACTGTTTTTT; size: .; V: TRBV5-4; D: TRBD1; J: TRBJ1-4; length: 14
CDR3: CASSIRPGTFNQPQHF; DNA: TGTGCCAGCAGTATAAGACCCGGGACGTTTAATCAGCCCCAGCATTTT; size: .; V: TRBV28; D: .; J: TRBJ1-5; length: 16
CDR3: CASSQLQGITEAFF; DNA: TGTGCCAGCAGCCAACTACAGGGGATAACTGAAGCTTTCTTT; size: .; V: TRBV5-4; D: TRBD1; J: TRBJ1-1; length: 14
CDR3: CASRIRDRGRTNEKLFF; DNA: TGTGCCAGCAGAATAAGGGACAGGGGACGCACTAATGAAAAACTGTTTTTT; size: .; V: TRBV28; D: TRBD1; J: TRBJ1-4; length: 17
CDR3: CASSLDLRRYNEQFF; DNA: TGTGCCAGCAGCTTAGATTTAAGACGGTACAATGAGCAGTTCTTC; size: .; V: TRBV11-2; D: .; J: TRBJ2-1; length: 15
CDR3: CASSLETGEAFF; DNA: TGTGCCAGCAGCTTAGAGACAGGGGAAGCTTTCTTT; size: .; V: TRBV7-2; D: TRBD1; J: TRBJ1-1; length: 12
CDR3: CASISGRFYEQYF; DNA: TGTGCCAGCATCAGCGGGAGGTTCTACGAGCAGTACTTC; size: .; V: TRBV2; D: TRBD2; J: TRBJ2-7; length: 13
CDR3: CASRGTGLDTQYF; DNA: TGTGCCAGCAGAGGGACCGGCCTAGATACGCAGTATTTT; size: .; V: TRBV2; D: .; J: TRBJ2-3; length: 13
CDR3: CASRLDSNEQFF; DNA: TGTGCCAGCAGATTAGACAGTAATGAGCAGTTCTTC; size: .; V: TRBV2; D: .; J: TRBJ2-1; length: 12
CDR3: CASSSQTAYGYTF; DNA: TGTGCCAGCAGTTCCCAGACCGCTTATGGCTACACCTTC; size: .; V: TRBV28; D: .; J: TRBJ1-2; length: 13
CDR3: CASPPPGQCGNQPQHF; DNA: TGTGCCAGCCCTCCCCCCGGACAGTGTGGCAATCAGCCCCAGCATTTT; size: once; V: TRBV27; D: .; J: TRBJ1-5; length: 16
CDR3: CATSRGTGASTDTQYF; DNA: TGTGCCACCAGCAGGGGGACAGGGGCGAGCACAGATACGCAGTATTTT; size: .; V: TRBV15; D: TRBD1; J: TRBJ2-3; length: 16
CDR3: CASSLKAGLNTEAFF; DNA: TGTGCCAGCAGCTTAAAGGCGGGATTGAACACTGAAGCTTTCTTT; size: .; V: TRBV7-9; D: .; J: TRBJ1-1; length: 15
CDR3: CASSLHGVGQGAFGYTF; DNA: TGTGCCAGCAGCCTCCACGGAGTGGGACAGGGGGCTTTTGGCTACACCTTC; size: .; V: TRBV9; D: TRBD1; J: TRBJ1-2; length: 17
CDR3: CASSSNLNSYNEQFF; DNA: TGTGCCAGCAGCTCGAACTTAAACTCCTACAATGAGCAGTTCTTC; size: .; V: TRBV7-9; D: .; J: TRBJ2-1; length: 15
CDR3: CASSPEGYNQPQHF; DNA: TGTGCCAGCTCACCAGAGGGGTACAATCAGCCCCAGCATTTT; size: .; V: TRBV18; D: .; J: TRBJ1-5; length: 14
CDR3: CASSKRPDQPDTQYF; DNA: TGTGCCAGCAGCAAACGCCCTGACCAACCAGATACGCAGTATTTT; size: .; V: TRBV21-1; D: .; J: TRBJ2-3; length: 15
CDR3: CASSLGGRGATEAFF; DNA: TGTGCCAGCAGCTTAGGGGGCCGGGGGGCCACTGAAGCTTTCTTT; size: few; V: TRBV11-3; D: .; J: TRBJ1-1; length: 15
CDR3: CASSEESIPSTEAFF; DNA: TGTGCCAGCAGTGAAGAAAGCATACCCAGCACTGAAGCTTTCTTT; size: .; V: TRBV6-1; D: .; J: TRBJ1-1; length: 15
CDR3: CASTSPAGKNTEAFF; DNA: TGTGCCAGCACCTCACCGGCGGGAAAGAACACTGAAGCTTTCTTT; size: .; V: TRBV6-5; D: .; J: TRBJ1-1; length: 15
CDR3: CASSPAAGYEQYF; DNA: TGTGCCAGTTCCCCAGCGGCCGGGTACGAGCAGTACTTC; size: .; V: TRBV19; D: .; J: TRBJ2-7; length: 13
CDR3: CASSGGNYGYTF; DNA: TGTGCCAGCAGCGGCGGAAACTATGGCTACACCTTC; size: .; V: TRBV11-2; D: .; J: TRBJ1-2; length: 12
CDR3: CASSLVLAGEGTDTQYF; DNA: TGTGCCAGCAGTTTAGTCCTAGCGGGAGAGGGCACAGATACGCAGTATTTT; size: .; V: TRBV28; D: TRBD2; J: TRBJ2-3; length: 17
CDR3: CASSLADRGDEQFF; DNA: TGCGCCAGCAGCCTCGCAGACAGGGGGGATGAGCAGTTCTTC; size: .; V: TRBV5-1; D: TRBD1; J: TRBJ2-1; length: 14
CDR3: CASSRTGETEAFF; DNA: TGTGCCAGTAGTCGGACAGGCGAGACTGAAGCTTTCTTT; size: once; V: TRBV19; D: TRBD1; J: TRBJ1-1; length: 13
CDR3: CASSFDQGNTIYF; DNA: TGTGCCAGCAGTTTTGACCAGGGAAACACCATATATTTT; size: .; V: TRBV27; D: .; J: TRBJ1-3; length: 13
CDR3: CSVKPGGSTEAFF; DNA: TGCAGCGTTAAGCCAGGGGGCAGCACTGAAGCTTTCTTT; size: .; V: TRBV29-1; D: TRBD1; J: TRBJ1-1; length: 13
CDR3: CASFNYGYTF; DNA: TGTGCCAGCTTCAACTATGGCTACACCTTC; size: .; V: TRBV28; D: .; J: TRBJ1-2; length: 10
CDR3: CASSLGPGVYNEQFF; DNA: TGTGCCAGCAGCTTAGGTCCGGGGGTGTACAATGAGCAGTTCTTC; size: .; V: TRBV11-2; D: .; J: TRBJ2-1; length: 15